Listed below are T cell receptor beta chains from one sample, sequenced in a study of OX40 agonist ivuxolimab in advanced cancers. Some clones are missing from TCRdb's copy, which holds only in-frame ones; the method was immunoSEQ multiplex PCR. The sample consists of 65,000 to 75,000 clones, approximately 89% of them appearing once. The sequenced sample was CD4+ or CD8+ T cells sorted from blood, obtained in a trial of the OX40 agonist ivuxolimab. The source of these receptors is an adult with an advanced solid tumor such as melanoma, head and neck, liver or kidney cancer. Both conserved end residues are trimmed from each CDR3. The order of the fields is D gene, V gene, J gene, CDR3 protein. A D gene is named only where the DNA matches it firmly.

-	TRBV15	TRBJ2-7	ATSRDLGYPYEQY
TRBD1	TRBV5-4	TRBJ1-2	ASSLRDSYGYT
TRBD2	TRBV5-1	TRBJ2-1	ASSLGAGGPPYNEQF
-	TRBV28	TRBJ1-1	ASSLSKREAF
-	TRBV2	TRBJ2-1	ASSRDSYNEQF
-	TRBV7-2	TRBJ2-7	ASSLSGVYEQY
-	TRBV5-8	TRBJ1-1	ASSSWRNTEAF
TRBD1	TRBV6-5	TRBJ1-1	ASTPPGDSEAF
-	TRBV18	TRBJ1-1	ASSPPAGAENTEAF
-	TRBV10-3	TRBJ1-6	AISESALFNSPLH
-	TRBV5-4	TRBJ1-6	ASSLASPGAYNSPLH
-	TRBV6-1	TRBJ1-5	ASSEGPGQPQH
-	TRBV28	TRBJ1-1	ASSPYGAATEAF
TRBD1	TRBV6-5	TRBJ1-2	ASSRPDRNNGYT
TRBD1	TRBV5-4	TRBJ2-1	ASSPGQNYNEQF
-	TRBV19	TRBJ1-6	ASSPQGNSPLH
-	TRBV5-6	TRBJ2-1	ASSLVRDEQF
-	TRBV27	TRBJ2-7	ASSLSPGPKTYEQY
TRBD1	TRBV19	TRBJ1-1	ASSRQGNTEAF
-	TRBV6-1	TRBJ2-7	ASRSTGFRYEQY
TRBD1	TRBV29-1	TRBJ1-1	SVQGVTEAF
TRBD2	TRBV7-9	TRBJ2-3	ASSRTSGGADTQY
-	TRBV7-3	TRBJ1-1	ASSQRQELEAF
-	TRBV18	TRBJ2-2	ASSPRTPSNTGELF
-	TRBV28	TRBJ2-6	ASSPSGANVLT
-	TRBV7-2	TRBJ2-1	ASSLWADTYNEQF
TRBD1	TRBV6-5	TRBJ1-2	ASSYSNPGTDGYT
TRBD1	TRBV19	TRBJ1-2	ASTLGQGYGYT
-	TRBV5-5	TRBJ2-6	ASSLGPMTGANVLT
-	TRBV21-1	TRBJ1-1	GNTEAF
TRBD1	TRBV6-5	TRBJ1-5	ASTSSDRNQPQH
-	TRBV19	TRBJ1-3	ASSKGSSGNTIY
TRBD1	TRBV25-1	TRBJ2-5	ASTIQGAGETQY
TRBD1	TRBV7-6	TRBJ1-1	ASSHGQDTEAF
-	TRBV5-1	TRBJ2-3	ASSFGQPTSTDTQY
-	TRBV2	TRBJ1-1	ASSGDMNTEAF